The subject of this entry is one T cell receptor (beta chain). Its cognate antigen is unknown. The investigators split CD4+ cells into a CD45RA+ naive subset and a CD45RA-negative memory subset. This sample stems from a study of shared clonotypes between healthy human individuals. Study at large: Per donor, CD8 memory used one plate, CD8 naive used two, CD4 memory used three and CD4 naive used three. Study-level results: Larger estimated richness was generally seen in naive subsets than in memory subsets. Naive CD4 clonotypes overlapped across a handful of donors at approximately 5.5%.

Germline lookup yields CDR1 MNHEY and CDR2 SVGAGI. The ends lost 6 bases at V and 4 bases at J; junction bases unmatched: 5. This CDR3 has 15 residues. Using immunoSEQ multiplex PCR, the repertoire was profiled, and TCRdb retains in-frame clones only, with some absent. The table records more than 2 million clones, 85% to 95% of them present only once. V and J are TRBV6-5 and TRBJ2-2; 10 bases are shared with TRBD2. The sample comprised naive CD4+ T cells sorted from blood. The sample's subset: CD45RA+ positively selected. The TCR sequence derives from a man in his late teens or twenties in good health. The CDR3 DNA sequence: TGTGCCAGCAGCCGGGGACTAGCGATCACCGGGGAGCTGTTTTTT. Amino acids: CASSRGLAITGELFF.